Below, one T cell receptor beta chain is given with its context. This sample is part of a study of blood T cell repertoires in COVID-19. Study in general: Sites in the United States, Italy and Spain provided acute and convalescent COVID-19 samples. PBMCs, B-cell-depleted T cells, or T cells were the source of the cDNA or gDNA that made up the material.

The CDR3 length is 14 residues. V was cut by 4 bases and J by 2 bases, with 12 bases left in between. The germline V gene encodes CDR1 SNHLY and CDR2 FYNNEI. Per the original data handling: The assay estimated nucleated cells by amplifying reference gene primers. Sequencing used immunoSEQ multiplex PCR; TCRdb keeps in-frame clones, though not all of them. V, J and clone size reflect that table, while D and trimming were determined from the DNA. The sample lists roughly 70,000 clones, just under 80% occurring once. Source material: peripheral blood. The chain uses TRBV2 and TRBJ2-7, with D perhaps TRBD2 (6 bases). The source of this sequence is a human donor in a cohort sampled during active COVID-19. The DNA of the CDR3 is TGTGCCAGCAGTGGGCGGGATCGGACCTACGAGCAGTACTTC. Amino acids: CASSGRDRTYEQYF.